The 21 T cell receptor beta chains below were found in one sample sequenced in a study of blood T cells in healthy people across ages. Combining a sample-barcoded 5' primer with a J-beta primer mix, a second PCR ran for roughly 7 to 12 cycles. One entry per CDR3 protein, called by TCRdb with MiXCR from the 5' RACE reads. The sample shows 550,000 to 800,000 distinct CDR3 sequences, roughly 30% of them seen only once. Sequenced input: blood. Receptors originate from an elderly woman in good health.

This clonotype came up many times. This chain joins TRBV20-1 and TRBJ2-1, with 9 bases fitting TRBD2. The V gene's germline CDR1 is DFQATT and CDR2 SNEGSKA (reference sequence). Unmatched junction bases numbered 8, after V lost 1 base and J lost 7 bases. The length of the CDR3 is 15 residues. CDR3 in DNA: TGCAGTGCTAGAGTTGGTGCGGGGGGGCGGAATGAGCAGTTCTTC. This translates into CSARVGAGGRNEQFF.

This clonotype was seen many times. The gene calls are TRBV27 and TRBJ2-3; D is unresolved. Germline CDR1 reads MNHEY; CDR2 reads SMNVEV (reference sequence). Trimming took off 4 bases at V and 3 bases at J, with 14 bases between the two ends. The CDR3 consists of 15 residues. The CDR3: CASSSRLPGTDTQYF. The DNA for the CDR3 is TGTGCCAGCAGTTCCCGCCTCCCTGGGACAGATACGCAGTATTTT.

This clonotype has at least ten counts. V gene TRBV5-1 combines with J gene TRBJ2-4; D may correspond to TRBD1 or TRBD2 (5 bases each). Germline CDR1 is SGHRS and CDR2 is YFSETQ. The V gene lost 5 bases and the J gene lost 1 base, with 10 bases spanning the gap. The CDR3 runs to 14 residues. In nucleotides, the CDR3 is TGCGCCAGCAGGGGGGTCTCGGCCAAAAACATTCAGTACTTC. Translating gives CASRGVSAKNIQYF.

There are many counts of this clonotype. The CDR3 protein is CASSLTLRSQETQYF. The DNA of the CDR3 is TGTGCCAGCAGCTTAACTCTACGGAGCCAAGAGACCCAGTACTTC. The chain uses TRBV7-3 and TRBJ2-5; D not resolved. The CDR3 has 15 amino acids. Germline V gene lookup returns CDR1 SGHTA and CDR2 FQGTGA. The germline V and J ends were trimmed by 0 bases and 1 base, with 9 bases remaining between them.

There are many counts of this clonotype. The chain couples TRBV2 to TRBJ2-7; 10 bases fit TRBD2. CDR3 length equals 13 residues. The germline gives CDR1 SNHLY, CDR2 FYNNEI. V was clipped by 8 bases and J by 6 bases; unmatched bases: 7. The CDR3 sequence is CASGAGGPSEQYF. CDR3 coding DNA: TGTGCCAGCGGAGCGGGGGGGCCCTCCGAGCAGTACTTC.

The V call is TRBV28, the J call TRBJ2-3, with TRBD1 as a possible D gene (5 bases). Germline V gene sequence: CDR1 MDHEN, CDR2 SYDVKM. The CDR3 loop spans 16 amino acids. The V end lost 4 bases, the J end lost 4 bases, and 18 bases lay between the germline ends. The CDR3 loop reads CASSYRSSIGADTQYF. CDR3 nucleotides: TGTGCCAGCAGTTATAGGTCCTCGATAGGGGCAGATACGCAGTATTTT.

The genes are TRBV7-6 and TRBJ2-7; possibly TRBD2 for D (6 bases). Trimming cost V 1 base and J 0 bases, with 19 bases left between them. The CDR3 loop spans 18 amino acids. The germline V gene encodes CDR1 SGHVS and CDR2 FNYEAQ. The CDR3 loop reads CASSLVGGLNANSYEQYF. In DNA form, the CDR3 reads TGTGCCAGCAGCTTAGTGGGGGGACTGAACGCAAACTCCTACGAGCAGTACTTC.

This clonotype has at least ten counts. The chain has TRBV7-9 and TRBJ2-1, with D uncertain. Trimming shortened V by 3 bases and J by 1 base, and 4 bases separated the two germline ends. Germline V CDR1 and CDR2: SEHNR, FQNEAQ (reference sequence). The CDR3 contains 13 residues. DNA of the CDR3: TGTGCCAGCAGCTTCCCTTCCTACAATGAGCAGTTCTTC. It encodes CASSFPSYNEQFF.

The gene calls are TRBV5-6 and TRBJ2-3, with 7 bases fitting TRBD2. Germline trimming cut 0 bases from V and 3 bases from J; bases unmatched to any gene: 4. Germline V gene data show CDR1 as SGHDT and CDR2 as YYEEEE. The CDR3 is made up of 15 amino acids. CDR3 DNA: TGTGCCAGCAGCTTGGTCCGGGGGGTAACAGATACGCAGTATTTT. This translates into CASSLVRGVTDTQYF.

Concerning this clonotype: No conserved phenylalanine or tryptophan is present at the end of the CDR3, so a read error is the likely explanation. The chain is built from TRBV2 and TRBJ1-6, with D uncertain. CDR3 length equals 15 residues. Germline lookup yields CDR1 SNHLY and CDR2 FYNNEI. The V end was cut by 2 bases, the J end by 7 bases, with 12 bases between. CDR3 in amino acids: CASSERAGPNSPLHL. CDR3 nucleotides: TGTGCCAGCAGTGAACGTGCAGGCCCGAATTCACCCCTCCACTTG.

This clonotype appeared many times. This sequence joins TRBV6-5 and TRBJ2-1; TRBD2 agrees at 12 bases. V lost 8 bases, J lost 2 bases, and 13 bases stayed unmatched. The CDR3 covers 18 residues. CDR1 and CDR2 (germline): MNHEY, SVGAGI. The CDR3 DNA follows: TGTGCCAGCCGCCCGGGACTAGCGGGTCCTCTGACCTACAATGAGCAGTTCTTC. Its translation is CASRPGLAGPLTYNEQFF.

This clonotype was picked up a small number of times. A much bigger clone sits one base away, suggesting this may be a read error. This chain connects TRBV9 to TRBJ2-1; 9 bases are shared with TRBD2. CDR3 length: 15 residues. Germline CDR1 is SGDLS and CDR2 is YYNGEE. The J segment lost 13 bases and the V segment lost 3 bases, leaving 14 bases of the junction unmatched. CDR3 DNA: TGTGCCAGCAGCGCGGCCTTCCAGCGGGGGGAGACCCAGTTCTTC. This translates into CASSAAFQRGETQFF.

This clonotype was picked up a small number of times. V gene TRBV29-1 combines with J gene TRBJ1-4; a weak D match, TRBD1 (6 bases). Germline V gene data show CDR1 as SQVTM and CDR2 as ANQGSEA. Trimming left V 5 bases short and J 7 bases short, with 14 bases between. The CDR3 sequence is 13 residues long. The CDR3 spells CSVWGGTGEKLFF. The CDR3 nucleotides read TGCAGCGTTTGGGGGGGCACTGGTGAAAAACTGTTTTTT.

This chain uses TRBV20-1 with TRBJ2-1; 8 nucleotides align to TRBD2. Per the germline V gene, CDR1 is DFQATT and CDR2 is SNEGSKA (reference sequence). The ends lost 7 bases at V and 5 bases at J; junction bases unmatched: 13. The CDR3 is 15 amino acids. CDR3 bases: TGCAGTGTTCTCCGTCCAAGCGGGGGCAACAATGAGCAGTTCTTC. Translation gives CSVLRPSGGNNEQFF.

This chain connects TRBV6-2 or TRBV6-3 to TRBJ1-1; unclear D gene. The CDR3 extends over 14 amino acids. CDR1 MNHEY and CDR2 SVGEGT come from the germline V gene. Trimming stripped 2 bases from V and 0 bases from J, with 7 bases between. The CDR3 DNA sequence: TGTGCCAGCAGTTACGTGGAGATGAACACTGAAGCTTTCTTT. This gives the protein CASSYVEMNTEAFF.

About this clonotype: Since a much larger clone is just one base distant, this may be a read error. The rearrangement uses TRBV12-3 or TRBV12-4 and TRBJ2-5; TRBD2 aligns across 8 bases. Trimming at V came to 2 bases and at J to 5 bases, leaving 10 bases not matched to a gene. The CDR3 has 16 residues. The CDR3, as DNA: TGTGCCAGCAGTTTACGGGAAGCGGGGGAGCCGGAGACCCAGTACTTC. Its translation: CASSLREAGEPETQYF.

The chain recombines TRBV10-3 with TRBJ1-2; TRBD1 aligns across 10 bases. The trim removed 6 bases at V and 6 bases at J, leaving 13 bases unmatched. Germline V gene data show CDR1 as ENHRY and CDR2 as SYGVKD. This CDR3 has 16 amino acids. CDR3 sequence (DNA): TGTGCCATCAGGGGGACAGGGGTTTCCCAAGCGAATGGCTACACCTTC. It encodes CAIRGTGVSQANGYTF.

The V gene is TRBV29-1, the J gene TRBJ2-3; D call uncertain. This CDR3 has 9 amino acids. Trimming cost V 7 bases and J 8 bases, with 7 bases left between them. Germline V gene sequence: CDR1 SQVTM, CDR2 ANQGSEA. In DNA form, the CDR3 reads TGCAGCGACGCTGGTACGCAGTATTTT. Residues: CSDAGTQYF.

The V and J genes are TRBV2 and TRBJ2-6, with 8 bases lining up with TRBD1. The J segment lost 2 bases and the V segment lost 8 bases, leaving 8 bases of the junction unmatched. Germline CDR1 and CDR2: SNHLY and FYNNEI. The CDR3 runs 16 residues. In DNA, the CDR3 is TGTGCCAGCCGCGAGACAGGGGTCCCTGGGGCCAACGTCCTGACTTTC. Its protein is CASRETGVPGANVLTF.

The V call is TRBV20-1, the J call TRBJ2-7, with 13 bases matching TRBD2. The length of the CDR3 is 14 residues. The ends lost 6 bases at V and 2 bases at J; junction bases unmatched: 4. Germline CDR1 and CDR2: DFQATT and SNEGSKA (reference sequence). CDR3 protein: CSASTSGRPYEQYF. The CDR3 nucleotides are TGCAGTGCGTCGACTAGCGGGAGGCCCTACGAGCAGTACTTC.

The chain recombines TRBV10-3 with TRBJ2-1; D gene unclear. The CDR3 consists of 12 residues. In germline, CDR1 is ENHRY, CDR2 SYGVKD. The germline V and J ends were trimmed by 6 bases and 4 bases, with 7 bases remaining between them. Here the CDR3 DNA reads TGTGCCATCAGCCCGAGATACAATGAGCAGTTCTTC. Amino acid sequence: CAISPRYNEQFF.